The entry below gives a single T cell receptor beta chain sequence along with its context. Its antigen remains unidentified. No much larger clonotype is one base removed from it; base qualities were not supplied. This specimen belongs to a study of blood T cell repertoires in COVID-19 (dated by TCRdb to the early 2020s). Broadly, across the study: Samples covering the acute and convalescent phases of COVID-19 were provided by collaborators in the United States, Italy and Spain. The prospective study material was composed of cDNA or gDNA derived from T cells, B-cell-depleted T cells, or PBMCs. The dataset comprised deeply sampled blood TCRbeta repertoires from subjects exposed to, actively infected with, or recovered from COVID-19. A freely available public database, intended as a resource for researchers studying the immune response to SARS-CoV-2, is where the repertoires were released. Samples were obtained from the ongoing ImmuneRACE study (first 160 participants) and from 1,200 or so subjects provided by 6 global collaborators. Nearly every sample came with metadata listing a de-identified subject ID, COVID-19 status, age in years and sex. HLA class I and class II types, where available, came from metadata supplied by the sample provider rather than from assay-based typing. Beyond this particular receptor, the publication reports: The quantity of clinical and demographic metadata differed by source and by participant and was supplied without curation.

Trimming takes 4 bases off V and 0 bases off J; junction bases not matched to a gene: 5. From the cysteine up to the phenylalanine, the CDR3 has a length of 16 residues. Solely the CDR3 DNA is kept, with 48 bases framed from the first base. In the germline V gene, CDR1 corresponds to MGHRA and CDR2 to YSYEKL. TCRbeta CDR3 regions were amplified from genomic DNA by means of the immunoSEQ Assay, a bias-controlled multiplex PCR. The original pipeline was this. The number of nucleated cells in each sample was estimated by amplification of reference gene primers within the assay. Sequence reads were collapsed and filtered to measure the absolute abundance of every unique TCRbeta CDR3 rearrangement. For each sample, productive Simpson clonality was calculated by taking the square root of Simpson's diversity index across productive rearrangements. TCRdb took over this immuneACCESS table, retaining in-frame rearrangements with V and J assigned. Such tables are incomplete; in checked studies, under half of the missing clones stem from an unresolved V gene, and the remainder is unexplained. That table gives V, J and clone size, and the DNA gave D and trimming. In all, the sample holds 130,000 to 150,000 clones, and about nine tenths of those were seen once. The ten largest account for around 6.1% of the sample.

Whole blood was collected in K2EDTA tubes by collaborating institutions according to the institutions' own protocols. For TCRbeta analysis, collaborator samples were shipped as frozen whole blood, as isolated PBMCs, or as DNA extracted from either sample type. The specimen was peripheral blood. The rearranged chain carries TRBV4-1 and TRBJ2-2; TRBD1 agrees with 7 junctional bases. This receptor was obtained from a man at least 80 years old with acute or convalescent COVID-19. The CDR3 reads CASSRTTGPNTGELFF. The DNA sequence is TGCGCCAGCAGCCGCACGACAGGGCCGAACACCGGGGAGCTGTTTTTT.